This T cell receptor beta chain was recorded in a study of OX40 agonist ivuxolimab in advanced cancers. Germline CDR1 SGHNT, CDR2 YYREEE (reference sequence). This CDR3 has 12 residues. V lost 0 bases and J lost 7, with 7 bases in between. With regard to this clone: Its cognate antigen is unknown.

Clones were sequenced by immunoSEQ multiplex PCR, and TCRdb holds only the in-frame ones, with some missing. There are approximately 84,000 clones in the sample; roughly 89% occur only once, and 0.19% lies in the top ten. Study-wide results and limits: At doses 0.1 to 3.0 mg/kg, CD4+ and CD8+ clones expanded. Clonal expansion in partial responders at 0.1-3.0 mg/kg ranked among the lowest.

The sequence was obtained from an adult with an advanced solid tumor such as melanoma, head and neck, liver or kidney cancer. Sequences were derived from CD4+ or CD8+ T cells sorted from blood, sampled in a trial of the OX40 agonist ivuxolimab. The V call is TRBV5-4, the J call TRBJ2-5; unclear D gene. CDR3: CASSLELGTQYF. CDR3 bases: TGTGCCAGCAGCTTGGAGCTAGGGACCCAGTACTTC.